What follows describes a single TCR beta chain. The antigen is unknown. This entry is derived from a study of cytomegalovirus exposure and HLA in healthy donors. All donors participated as healthy donors of bone marrow. Germline V CDR1 and CDR2: GTSNPN, SVGIG (reference sequence). V lost 2 bases to trimming and J lost 11 bases; unmatched junction nucleotides: 3. This CDR3 comprises 12 residues. A multiplex PCR was run with 60 Vbeta primers and 13 Jbeta primers. The repertoire was sequenced with immunoSEQ multiplex PCR; TCRdb's copy has only in-frame clones and lacks some. The repertoire holds around 70,000 clones, with around 66% as singletons. Study-wide results and limits: For most subjects, TCR beta sequences were reported to predict HLA-A and HLA-B alleles with accuracy.

The receptor was isolated from a man aged 55 to 69 in good health and CMV-seropositive. Sequencing input: PBMCs. J is TRBJ2-2 and V is TRBV30, with TRBD2 identical over 9 bases. CDR3 DNA: TGTGCCTGGAGTCGCGGGGGGGCAGAGCTGTTTTTT. Protein product: CAWSRGGAELFF.